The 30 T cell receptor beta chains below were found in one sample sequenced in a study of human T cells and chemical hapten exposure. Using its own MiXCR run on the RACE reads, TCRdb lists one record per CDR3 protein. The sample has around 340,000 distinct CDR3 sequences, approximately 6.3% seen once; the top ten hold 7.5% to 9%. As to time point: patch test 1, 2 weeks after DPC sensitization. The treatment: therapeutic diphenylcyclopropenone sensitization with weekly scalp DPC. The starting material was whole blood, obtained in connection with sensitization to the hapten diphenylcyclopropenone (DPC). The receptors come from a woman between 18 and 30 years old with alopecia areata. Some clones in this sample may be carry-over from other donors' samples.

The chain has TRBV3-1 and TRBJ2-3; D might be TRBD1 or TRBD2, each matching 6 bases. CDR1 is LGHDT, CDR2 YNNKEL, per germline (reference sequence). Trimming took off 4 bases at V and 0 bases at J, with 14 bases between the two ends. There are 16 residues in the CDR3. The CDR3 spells CASSRKPGASTDTQYF. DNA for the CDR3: TGTGCCAGCAGCCGAAAACCGGGGGCTAGCACAGATACGCAGTATTTT.

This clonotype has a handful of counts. Here the CDR3 reads CASSYKGLNTEAFF. Here the CDR3 DNA reads TGTGCCAGCAGTTACAAGGGTTTGAACACTGAAGCTTTCTTT. The J gene is TRBJ1-1, the V gene TRBV6-5; no clear D. This CDR3 is built from 14 residues. Germline assignment: CDR1 MNHEY and CDR2 SVGAGI. Trimming stripped 2 bases from V and 0 bases from J, with 7 bases between.

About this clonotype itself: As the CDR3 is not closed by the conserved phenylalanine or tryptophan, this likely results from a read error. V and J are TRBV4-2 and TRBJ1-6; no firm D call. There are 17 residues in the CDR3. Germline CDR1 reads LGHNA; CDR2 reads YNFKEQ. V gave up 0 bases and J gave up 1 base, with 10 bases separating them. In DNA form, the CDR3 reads TGTGCCAGCAGCCAAGAAGGGTCAGCGTCCTATAATTCACCCCTCCACTTA. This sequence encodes CASSQEGSASYNSPLHL.

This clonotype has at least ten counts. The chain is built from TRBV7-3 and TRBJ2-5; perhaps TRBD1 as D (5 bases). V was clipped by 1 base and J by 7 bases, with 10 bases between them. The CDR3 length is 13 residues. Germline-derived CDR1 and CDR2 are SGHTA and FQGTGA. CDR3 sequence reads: CASSLIQGGTQYF. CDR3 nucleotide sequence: TGTGCCAGCAGCTTAATTCAGGGTGGGACCCAGTACTTC.

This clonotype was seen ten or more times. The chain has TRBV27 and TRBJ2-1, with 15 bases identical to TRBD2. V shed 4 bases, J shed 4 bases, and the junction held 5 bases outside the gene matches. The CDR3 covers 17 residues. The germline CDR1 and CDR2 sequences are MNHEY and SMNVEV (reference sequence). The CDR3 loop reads CASSSRTSGGAYNEQFF. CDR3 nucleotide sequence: TGTGCCAGCAGTTCCAGGACTAGCGGGGGGGCATACAATGAGCAGTTCTTC.

CDR3 region: CASSLYPLSDGAFF. CDR3 coding DNA: TGTGCCAGCAGCTTATACCCATTATCGGATGGAGCTTTCTTT. This rearrangement joins TRBV7-3 to TRBJ1-1; D is unclear. The V gene's germline CDR1 is SGHTA and CDR2 FQGTGA. The CDR3 totals 14 residues. V shed 2 bases and J shed 10 bases, with 17 bases lying between them. Complete variable domain (other parts from reference TRBV7-3 and TRBJ1-1): GAGVSQTPSNKVTEKGKYVELRCDPISGHTALYWYRQSLGQGPEFLIYFQGTGAADDSGLPNDRFFAVRPEGSVSTLKIQRTERGDSAVYLCASSLYPLSDGAFFGQGTRLTVV.

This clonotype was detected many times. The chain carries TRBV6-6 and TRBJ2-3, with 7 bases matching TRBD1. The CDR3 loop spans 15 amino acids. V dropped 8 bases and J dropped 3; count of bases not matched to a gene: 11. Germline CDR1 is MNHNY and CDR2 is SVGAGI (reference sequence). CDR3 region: CASYRVQGVTDTQYF. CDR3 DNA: TGTGCCAGCTACCGGGTGCAGGGGGTTACAGATACGCAGTATTTT.

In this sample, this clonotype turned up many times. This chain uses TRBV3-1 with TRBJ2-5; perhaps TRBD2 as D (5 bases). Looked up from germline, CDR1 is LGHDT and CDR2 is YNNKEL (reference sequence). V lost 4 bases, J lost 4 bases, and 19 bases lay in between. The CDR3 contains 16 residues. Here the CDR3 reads CASSPRGNTIAETQYF. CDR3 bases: TGTGCCAGCAGCCCCCGGGGAAACACAATCGCAGAGACCCAGTACTTC.

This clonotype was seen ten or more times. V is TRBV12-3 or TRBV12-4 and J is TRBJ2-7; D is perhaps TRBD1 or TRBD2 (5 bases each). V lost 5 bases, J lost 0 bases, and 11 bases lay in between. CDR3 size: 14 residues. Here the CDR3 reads CASSGDLSSYEQYF. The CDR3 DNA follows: TGTGCCAGCAGTGGGGACCTGAGCTCCTACGAGCAGTACTTC.

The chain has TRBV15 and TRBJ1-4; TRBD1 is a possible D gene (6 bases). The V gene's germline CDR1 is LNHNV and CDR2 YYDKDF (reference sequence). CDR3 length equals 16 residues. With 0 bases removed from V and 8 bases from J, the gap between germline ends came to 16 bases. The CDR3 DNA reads TGTGCCACCAGCAGAGATCTTGGGGGGGCGAGGGAAAAACTGTTTTTT. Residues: CATSRDLGGAREKLFF. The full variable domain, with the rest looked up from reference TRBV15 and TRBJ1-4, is DAMVIQNPRYQVTQFGKPVTLSCSQTLNHNVMYWYQQKSSQAPKLLFHYYDKDFNNEADTPDNFQSRRPNTSFCFLDIRSPGLGDTAMYLCATSRDLGGAREKLFFGSGTQLSVL.

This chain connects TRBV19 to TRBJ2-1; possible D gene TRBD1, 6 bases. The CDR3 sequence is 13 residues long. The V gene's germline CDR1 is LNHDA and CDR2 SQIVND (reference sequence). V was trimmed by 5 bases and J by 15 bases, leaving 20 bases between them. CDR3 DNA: TGTGCCAGTAGTCCAACCAGGACAGCGGACCCGTTCTTC. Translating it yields CASSPTRTADPFF.

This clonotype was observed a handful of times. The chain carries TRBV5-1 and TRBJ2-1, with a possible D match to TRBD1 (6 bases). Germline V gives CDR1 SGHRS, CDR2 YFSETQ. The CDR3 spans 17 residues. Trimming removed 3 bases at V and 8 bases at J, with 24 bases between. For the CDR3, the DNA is TGCGCCAGCAGCTCCAGGGACAAAATCTGGGATGGGGATGAGCAGTTCTTC. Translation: CASSSRDKIWDGDEQFF. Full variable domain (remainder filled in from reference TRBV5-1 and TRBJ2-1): KAGVTQTPRYLIKTRGQQVTLSCSPISGHRSVSWYQQTPGQGLQFLFEYFSETQRNKGNFPGRFSGRQFSNSRSEMNVSTLELGDSALYLCASSSRDKIWDGDEQFFGPGTRLTVL.

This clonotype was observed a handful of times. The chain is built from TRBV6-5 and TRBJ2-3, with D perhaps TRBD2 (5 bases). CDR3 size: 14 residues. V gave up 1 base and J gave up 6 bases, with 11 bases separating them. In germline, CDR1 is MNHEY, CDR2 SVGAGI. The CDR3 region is CASSYLITGDTQYF. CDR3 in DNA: TGTGCCAGCAGTTACTTGATAACGGGGGATACGCAGTATTTT.

CDR3 nucleotide sequence: TGTGCCAGCAGCCAAGAGTGGGGGCCGGAGCAGTACTTC. It encodes CASSQEWGPEQYF. The chain joins TRBV3-1 to TRBJ2-7, with a weak D call TRBD1 (6 bases). This CDR3 region has 13 residues. Germline V gives CDR1 LGHDT, CDR2 YNNKEL (reference sequence). The V end lost 0 bases, the J end lost 7 bases, and 10 bases lay between the germline ends.

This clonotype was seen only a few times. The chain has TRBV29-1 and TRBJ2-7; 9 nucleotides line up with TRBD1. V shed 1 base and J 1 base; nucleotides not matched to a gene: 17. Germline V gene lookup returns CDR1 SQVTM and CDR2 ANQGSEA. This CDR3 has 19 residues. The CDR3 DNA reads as TGCAGCGTTGAAGTTCGTCGGGACAGGGCCGTAAAGGTTTCCTACGAGCAGTACTTC. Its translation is CSVEVRRDRAVKVSYEQYF.

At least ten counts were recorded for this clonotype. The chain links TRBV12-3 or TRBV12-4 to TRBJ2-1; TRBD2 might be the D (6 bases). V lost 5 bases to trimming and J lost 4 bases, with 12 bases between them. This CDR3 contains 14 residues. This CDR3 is CASSLGLDYNEQFF. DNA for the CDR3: TGTGCCAGCAGTCTGGGACTGGATTACAATGAGCAGTTCTTC.

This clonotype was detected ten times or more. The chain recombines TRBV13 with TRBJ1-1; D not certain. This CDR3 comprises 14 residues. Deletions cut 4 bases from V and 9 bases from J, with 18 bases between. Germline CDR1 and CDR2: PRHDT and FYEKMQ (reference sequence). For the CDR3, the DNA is TGTGCCAGCAGCTCAGGTGAGGCAGGCTACAAAGCTTTCTTT. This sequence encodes CASSSGEAGYKAFF.

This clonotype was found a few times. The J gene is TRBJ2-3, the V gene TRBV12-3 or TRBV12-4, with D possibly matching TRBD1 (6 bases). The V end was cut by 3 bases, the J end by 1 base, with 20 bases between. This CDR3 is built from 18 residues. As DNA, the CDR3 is TGTGCCAGCAGTTTTTATGGACCACGGACAGAACGCACAGATACGCAGTATTTT. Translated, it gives CASSFYGPRTERTDTQYF.

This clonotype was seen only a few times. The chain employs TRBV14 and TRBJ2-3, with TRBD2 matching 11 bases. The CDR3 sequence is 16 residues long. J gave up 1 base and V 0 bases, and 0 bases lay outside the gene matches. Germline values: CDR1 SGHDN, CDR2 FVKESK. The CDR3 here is CASSQEGLAGTDTQYF. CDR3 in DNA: TGTGCCAGCAGCCAAGAGGGACTAGCGGGCACAGATACGCAGTATTTT.

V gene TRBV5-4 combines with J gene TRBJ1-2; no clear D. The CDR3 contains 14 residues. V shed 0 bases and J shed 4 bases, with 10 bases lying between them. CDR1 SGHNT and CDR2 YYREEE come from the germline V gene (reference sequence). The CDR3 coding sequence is TGTGCCAGCAGCTTGGCCCGGCAGACCTATGGCTACACCTTC. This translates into CASSLARQTYGYTF. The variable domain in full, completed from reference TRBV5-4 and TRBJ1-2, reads ETGVTQSPTHLIKTRGQQVTLRCSSQSGHNTVSWYQQALGQGPQFIFQYYREEENGRGNFPPRFSGLQFPNYSSELNVNALELDDSALYLCASSLARQTYGYTFGSGTRLTVV.

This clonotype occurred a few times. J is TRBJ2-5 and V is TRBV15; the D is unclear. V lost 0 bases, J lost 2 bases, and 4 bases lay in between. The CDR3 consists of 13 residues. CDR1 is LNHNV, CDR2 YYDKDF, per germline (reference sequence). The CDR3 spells CATSREVQETQYF. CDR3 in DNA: TGTGCCACCAGCAGAGAGGTGCAAGAGACCCAGTACTTC.

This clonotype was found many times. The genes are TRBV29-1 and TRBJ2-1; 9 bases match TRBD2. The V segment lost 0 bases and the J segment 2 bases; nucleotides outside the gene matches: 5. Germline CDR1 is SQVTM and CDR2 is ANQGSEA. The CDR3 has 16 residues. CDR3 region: CSVEEFGGGAYNEQFF. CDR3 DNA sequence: TGCAGCGTTGAAGAGTTTGGCGGGGGGGCCTACAATGAGCAGTTCTTC.

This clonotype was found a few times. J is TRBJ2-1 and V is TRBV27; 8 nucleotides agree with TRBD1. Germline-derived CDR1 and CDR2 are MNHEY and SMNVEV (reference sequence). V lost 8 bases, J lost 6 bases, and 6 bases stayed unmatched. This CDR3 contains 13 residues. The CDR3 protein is CASFGTGPNEQFF. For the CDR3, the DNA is TGTGCCAGCTTCGGGACAGGTCCCAATGAGCAGTTCTTC.

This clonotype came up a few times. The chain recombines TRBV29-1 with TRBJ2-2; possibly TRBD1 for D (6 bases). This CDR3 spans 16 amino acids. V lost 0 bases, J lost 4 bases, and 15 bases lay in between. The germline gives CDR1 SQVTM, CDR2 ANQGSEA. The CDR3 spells CSVEDEGDVGTGELFF. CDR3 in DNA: TGCAGCGTTGAAGACGAGGGGGATGTCGGCACCGGGGAGCTGTTTTTT.

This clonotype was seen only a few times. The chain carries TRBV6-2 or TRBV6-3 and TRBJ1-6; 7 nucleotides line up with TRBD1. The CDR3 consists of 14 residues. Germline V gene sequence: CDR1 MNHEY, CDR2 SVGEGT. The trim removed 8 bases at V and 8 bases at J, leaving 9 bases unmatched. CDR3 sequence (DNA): TGTGCCAGCGTCTCCGGGACAGAGGATTCACCCCTCCACTTT. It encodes CASVSGTEDSPLHF.

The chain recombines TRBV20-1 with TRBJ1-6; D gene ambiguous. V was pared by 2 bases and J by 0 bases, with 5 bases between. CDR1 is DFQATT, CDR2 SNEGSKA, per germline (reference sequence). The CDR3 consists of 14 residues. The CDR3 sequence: CSARTSSYNSPLHF. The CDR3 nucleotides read TGCAGTGCTAGAACCAGCTCCTATAATTCACCCCTCCACTTT.

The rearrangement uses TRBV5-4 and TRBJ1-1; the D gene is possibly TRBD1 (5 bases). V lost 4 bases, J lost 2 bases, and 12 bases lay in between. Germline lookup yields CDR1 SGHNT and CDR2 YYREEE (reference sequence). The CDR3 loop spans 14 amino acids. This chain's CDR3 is CASSEGPLNTEAFF. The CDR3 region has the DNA TGTGCCAGCAGCGAGGGACCACTAAACACTGAAGCTTTCTTT.

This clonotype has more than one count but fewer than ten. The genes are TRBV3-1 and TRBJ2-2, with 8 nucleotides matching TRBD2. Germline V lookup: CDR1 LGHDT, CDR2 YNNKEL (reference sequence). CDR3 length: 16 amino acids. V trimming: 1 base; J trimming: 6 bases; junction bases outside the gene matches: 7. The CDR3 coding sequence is TGTGCCAGCAGCCAAGCGACTAGCGTATCGGCCGGGGAGCTGTTTTTT. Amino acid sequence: CASSQATSVSAGELFF.

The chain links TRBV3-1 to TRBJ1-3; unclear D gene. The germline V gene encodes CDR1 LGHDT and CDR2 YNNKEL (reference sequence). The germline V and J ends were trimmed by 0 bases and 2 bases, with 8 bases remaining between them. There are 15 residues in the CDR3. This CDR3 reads CASSQDHGPGNTIYF. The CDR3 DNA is TGTGCCAGCAGCCAAGATCACGGTCCTGGAAACACCATATATTTT.

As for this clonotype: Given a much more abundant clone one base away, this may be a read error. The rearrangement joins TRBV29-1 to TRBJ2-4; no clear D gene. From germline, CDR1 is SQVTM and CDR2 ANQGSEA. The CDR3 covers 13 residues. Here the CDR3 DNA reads TGCAGCGGGCAGTGGCCAGCCGAAAACATTCAGTACTTC. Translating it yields CSGQWPAENIQYF.